The 13 T cell receptor beta chains listed next were all sequenced from one sample in a study of cytomegalovirus exposure and HLA in healthy donors. Primers included in the PCR were 60 Vbeta and 13 Jbeta primers. Libraries were prepared by immunoSEQ multiplex PCR; TCRdb keeps only in-frame clonotypes and omits some of them. The data hold 100,000 to 150,000 clones, with 77% observed a single time. Source material: PBMCs. Receptor source: a male donor in good health and CMV-seropositive.

V usage is TRBV11-3 and J usage is TRBJ2-5, with a possible D match to TRBD2 (7 bases). This CDR3 is built from 15 residues. V was shortened by 5 bases and J by 2 bases, with 15 bases between the two germline ends. Per the germline V gene, CDR1 is SGHNT and CDR2 is YENEEA. CDR3 residues: CASSVRGGLQETQYF. In nucleotides, the CDR3 is TGTGCCAGCAGCGTAAGGGGGGGGCTTCAAGAGACCCAGTACTTC.

The chain recombines TRBV6-5 with TRBJ1-6; D gene ambiguous. V was trimmed by 0 bases and J by 8 bases, leaving 8 bases between them. Per the germline V gene, CDR1 is MNHEY and CDR2 is SVGAGI. This CDR3 region has 14 residues. The CDR3 DNA reads as TGTGCCAGCAGTTACTCAGGCGGGGATTCACCCCTCCACTTT. Amino acids: CASSYSGGDSPLHF.

The V and J genes are TRBV5-6 and TRBJ1-2, with D uncertain. Germline loops: CDR1 SGHDT, CDR2 YYEEEE. This CDR3 is built from 16 residues. V lost 0 bases and J lost 0, with 12 bases in between. This chain's CDR3 is CASSLAWAEANYGYTF. As DNA, the CDR3 is TGTGCCAGCAGCTTGGCCTGGGCGGAGGCTAACTATGGCTACACCTTC.

A word on this clone: A read error may account for a junction end that differs from germline. V is TRBV11-3 and J is TRBJ2-4; 8 nucleotides agree with TRBD2. The CDR3 spans 13 residues. The germline CDR1 and CDR2 sequences are SGHNT and YENEEA. DNA of the CDR3: TGTGCCGGCAGCCCGGGACTAGATAACATTCAGTACTTC. It translates to CAGSPGLDNIQYF.

This rearrangement joins TRBV10-3 to TRBJ2-3, with TRBD2 matching over 11 bases. The CDR3 totals 13 residues. The germline CDR1 and CDR2 sequences are ENHRY and SYGVKD. Trimming took 11 bases from V and 2 from J; bases not matched to a gene: 3. The CDR3 nucleotides read TGTGCCGTGGGACTAGCGGTCACAGATACGCAGTATTTT. Translated: CAVGLAVTDTQYF.

The chain is built from TRBV18 and TRBJ1-1; D is perhaps TRBD1 (5 bases). The CDR3 runs to 13 residues. Trimming stripped 4 bases from V and 1 base from J, with 7 bases between. Germline assignment: CDR1 KGHSH and CDR2 LQKENI. The CDR3 DNA reads as TGTGCCAGCTCACAAGACAGGAACACTGAAGCTTTCTTT. Translation: CASSQDRNTEAFF. Full variable domain (outside the CDR3, taken from reference TRBV18 and TRBJ1-1): NAGVMQNPRHLVRRRGQEARLRCSPMKGHSHVYWYRQLPEEGLKFMVYLQKENIIDESGMPKERFSAEFPKEGPSILRIQQVVRGDSAAYFCASSQDRNTEAFFGQGTRLTVV.

CDR3 coding DNA: TGTGCCAGCAGTTACGCGGCGGGTAACACCGGGGAGCTGTTTTTT. Protein sequence: CASSYAAGNTGELFF. The chain recombines TRBV6-5 with TRBJ2-2; possible D gene TRBD2, 5 bases. The CDR3 runs to 15 residues. CDR1 is MNHEY and CDR2 is SVGAGI in the germline V gene. Deletions cut 2 bases from V and 2 bases from J, with 9 bases between.

The chain recombines TRBV28 with TRBJ2-1; 7 bases align to TRBD2. J was trimmed by 0 bases and V by 1 base; bases with no gene match: 3. The germline CDR1 and CDR2 sequences are MDHEN and SYDVKM. The CDR3 extends over 16 amino acids. CDR3 bases: TGTGCCAGCAGTTTATCTGCGGGAGTCTCCTACAATGAGCAGTTCTTC. Amino acids: CASSLSAGVSYNEQFF.

This clone was seen more than once but under ten times. The chain joins TRBV6-1 to TRBJ2-7, with D possibly TRBD1 on 7 matching bases. This CDR3 comprises 13 residues. The germline gives CDR1 MNHNS, CDR2 SASEGT. V shed 4 bases and J shed 3 bases, with 10 bases lying between them. This CDR3 is CASSGGTDYEQYF. The CDR3 nucleotides read TGTGCCAGCAGTGGCGGGACAGACTACGAGCAGTACTTC.

In this sample, this clone turned up once. The chain joins TRBV2 to TRBJ2-2; unclear D gene. Trimming pared 6 bases from V and 4 bases from J, leaving 9 bases between. This CDR3 region has 13 residues. The germline V gene has CDR1 SNHLY and CDR2 FYNNEI. The CDR3 loop reads CASRIWPTGELFF. CDR3 DNA sequence: TGTGCCAGCAGGATCTGGCCCACCGGGGAGCTGTTTTTT.

V and J are TRBV7-7 and TRBJ2-3; unclear D gene. Trimming shortened V by 6 bases and J by 1 base, and 11 bases separated the two germline ends. The CDR3 is 14 residues long. Germline V gene data show CDR1 as SSHAT and CDR2 as FNYEAQ (reference sequence). CDR3 DNA: TGTGCCAGCAGTCCAACTACTGGCACAGATACGCAGTATTTT. This gives the protein CASSPTTGTDTQYF.

The rearrangement links TRBV6-5 to TRBJ1-3; weak D call: TRBD1 (5 bases). The CDR3 is made up of 16 amino acids. Deletions cut 2 bases from V and 4 bases from J, with 15 bases between. Germline loops: CDR1 MNHEY, CDR2 SVGAGI. As DNA, the CDR3 is TGTGCCAGCAGTTACGGGGGACTGGGGAAAGGAAACACCATATATTTT. Translated: CASSYGGLGKGNTIYF.

V and J are TRBV7-3 and TRBJ1-1; 8 bases fit TRBD1. The V gene end was trimmed by 6 bases and the J gene end by 6 bases; junction bases not matched to a gene: 6. The CDR3 consists of 13 residues. The germline CDR1 and CDR2 sequences are SGHTA and FQGTGA. The CDR3: CASSYDRGAEAFF. For the CDR3, the DNA is TGTGCCAGCAGTTACGACAGGGGAGCTGAAGCTTTCTTT.